Following are 28 T cell receptor beta chains from one sample sequenced in a study of blood T cell repertoires in COVID-19. TCRdb's copy holds only in-frame clones and misses some; the assay was immunoSEQ multiplex PCR. The sample includes roughly 32,000 clones, 87% of them seen just once. Sequenced: peripheral blood. The source of these receptors is a man aged 60-69 years with active COVID-19.

J is TRBJ2-7 and V is TRBV7-9; possible D gene TRBD1, 6 bases. The CDR3 has 15 residues. CDR1 and CDR2 (germline): SEHNR, FQNEAQ (reference sequence). Trimming pared 5 bases from V and 3 bases from J, leaving 17 bases between. CDR3 amino acids: CASSGITGHHYEQYF. CDR3 DNA: TGTGCCAGCAGCGGAATTACGGGACACCACTACGAGCAGTACTTC.

The chain recombines TRBV6-4 with TRBJ2-5; TRBD2 matches at 9 bases. V lost 3 bases to trimming and J lost 4 bases; unmatched junction nucleotides: 6. Looked up from germline, CDR1 is MRHNA and CDR2 is SNTAGT. This CDR3 has 15 amino acids. CDR3 in DNA: TGTGCCAGCAGTGAAAGTGCGGGGGGGCGAGAGACCCAGTACTTC. It yields the protein CASSESAGGRETQYF.

V gene TRBV7-3 combines with J gene TRBJ2-1; 7 bases are a match to TRBD2. Germline assignment: CDR1 SGHTA and CDR2 FQGTGA. The V and J ends lost 5 bases and 6 bases, in that order; junction bases with no gene match: 13. The CDR3 is made up of 16 amino acids. The CDR3 reads CASSPLGGRAGNEQFF. The CDR3 DNA reads TGTGCCAGCAGCCCCCTTGGAGGGAGGGCGGGCAATGAGCAGTTCTTC.

V usage is TRBV12-3 or TRBV12-4 and J usage is TRBJ2-3, with TRBD2 matching over 7 bases. This CDR3 comprises 13 residues. After removal of 9 bases from V and 1 base from J, the junction contained 4 bases not matched to a gene. The CDR3 spells CASRAGGTDTQYF. The CDR3 region has the DNA TGTGCCAGTCGGGCGGGGGGCACAGATACGCAGTATTTT.

The rearrangement links TRBV9 to TRBJ1-2; D might be TRBD1 (6 bases). The CDR3 sequence is 14 residues long. The germline V gene encodes CDR1 SGDLS and CDR2 YYNGEE. The V gene lost 0 bases and the J gene lost 2 bases, with 8 bases spanning the gap. The CDR3 protein is CASSVGDKNYGYTF. The CDR3 DNA reads as TGTGCCAGCAGCGTAGGGGACAAAAACTATGGCTACACCTTC.

The rearrangement uses TRBV3-1 (or the pseudogene TRBV3-2) and TRBJ2-1; TRBD1 is a possible D gene (7 bases). The CDR3 covers 15 residues. Per the germline V gene, CDR1 is LGHDT and CDR2 is YNNKEL (reference sequence). Trimming took off 0 bases at V and 5 bases at J, with 11 bases between the two ends. The CDR3 here is CASSQDRGAHNEQFF. The CDR3 nucleotides read TGTGCCAGCAGCCAAGACAGGGGGGCCCACAATGAGCAGTTCTTC.

The chain couples TRBV19 to TRBJ2-1; 10 positions match TRBD2. CDR1 is LNHDA and CDR2 is SQIVND in the germline V gene (reference sequence). This CDR3 contains 19 residues. After removal of 0 bases from V and 4 bases from J, the junction contained 12 bases not matched to a gene. CDR3 in amino acids: CASSIDRMGVTSGYNEQFF. The CDR3 DNA is TGTGCCAGTAGTATAGATCGAATGGGAGTGACTAGCGGGTACAATGAGCAGTTCTTC.

This sequence joins TRBV4-2 and TRBJ2-7; 8 bases line up with TRBD2. In germline, CDR1 is LGHNA, CDR2 YNFKEQ. This CDR3 region has 16 residues. V dropped 2 bases and J dropped 7; count of bases not matched to a gene: 13. In DNA, the CDR3 is TGTGCCAGCAGCCAACAGAGCGGGAGAGGGGTTTGGGAGCAGTACTTC. This gives the protein CASSQQSGRGVWEQYF.

The chain joins TRBV6-2 or TRBV6-3 to TRBJ2-5; TRBD1 matches at 7 bases. CDR3 length: 14 residues. Per germline, CDR1 MNHEY and CDR2 SVGEGT. V was pared by 6 bases and J by 0 bases, with 4 bases of the junction left unmatched. The CDR3 protein is CASSSTGYQETQYF. In nucleotides, the CDR3 is TGTGCCAGCAGCTCGACAGGGTACCAAGAGACCCAGTACTTC.

The V and J genes are TRBV7-2 and TRBJ2-1; TRBD2 agrees at 9 bases. There are 13 residues in the CDR3. J was trimmed by 7 bases and V by 5 bases; bases with no gene match: 3. CDR1 is SGHTA, CDR2 FQGNSA, per germline. CDR3 region: CASSPSGGNEQFF. Here the CDR3 DNA reads TGTGCCAGCAGCCCAAGCGGGGGGAATGAGCAGTTCTTC.

The CDR3 protein is CASSPGTGVTDTQYF. The CDR3 DNA sequence: TGTGCCAGCTCACCCGGGACAGGGGTCACAGATACGCAGTATTTT. The chain combines TRBV18 with TRBJ2-3, with TRBD1 identical over 10 bases. The CDR3 totals 15 residues. Looked up from germline, CDR1 is KGHSH and CDR2 is LQKENI. Trimming took 3 bases from V and 2 from J; bases not matched to a gene: 2.

V and J are TRBV6-1 and TRBJ1-5; maybe TRBD1 (5 bases). The V gene's germline CDR1 is MNHNS and CDR2 SASEGT. CDR3 size: 14 residues. Trimming removed 0 bases at V and 5 bases at J, with 8 bases between. CDR3: CASSEATAYQPQHF. CDR3 nucleotides: TGTGCCAGCAGTGAAGCGACAGCATATCAGCCCCAGCATTTT.

This clone occurred once. The chain recombines TRBV9 with TRBJ1-2, with 7 bases lining up with TRBD1. With V trimmed by 5 bases and J by 7 bases, 5 bases remained unmatched. The CDR3 is 12 residues long. Germline loops: CDR1 SGDLS, CDR2 YYNGEE. The CDR3 DNA reads as TGTGCCAGCAGTAGCCAGGGGGGTGGCTACACCTTC. The encoded protein is CASSSQGGGYTF.

The J gene is TRBJ2-7, the V gene TRBV14; D is perhaps TRBD1 (5 bases). V shed 2 bases and J shed 5 bases, with 10 bases lying between them. The CDR3 runs 13 residues. Germline V gene data show CDR1 as SGHDN and CDR2 as FVKESK. In nucleotides, the CDR3 is TGTGCCAGCAGCCAATTCGGCAGGGACGAGCAGTACTTC. It yields the protein CASSQFGRDEQYF.

J is TRBJ2-7 and V is TRBV5-4; 10 nucleotides match TRBD1. With V trimmed by 4 bases and J by 3 bases, 7 bases remained unmatched. This CDR3 spans 15 amino acids. Per germline, CDR1 SGHNT and CDR2 YYREEE (reference sequence). This chain's CDR3 is CASSPGGTGVYEQYF. DNA for the CDR3: TGTGCCAGCAGCCCGGGGGGGACAGGGGTCTACGAGCAGTACTTC.

This clone was detected a few times. The chain carries TRBV30 and TRBJ1-1, with D uncertain. The germline gives CDR1 GTSNPN, CDR2 SVGIG (reference sequence). V gave up 3 bases and J gave up 3 bases, with 11 bases separating them. The CDR3 contains 13 residues. The CDR3 loop is CAWRRMRDTEAFF. CDR3 DNA sequence: TGTGCCTGGAGGAGAATGAGGGACACTGAAGCTTTCTTT.

The rearrangement joins TRBV7-9 to TRBJ2-7, with 9 positions matching TRBD2. This CDR3 region has 15 residues. Germline V gene lookup returns CDR1 SEHNR and CDR2 FQNEAQ (reference sequence). Unmatched junction bases numbered 7, after V lost 3 bases and J lost 4 bases. CDR3 amino acids: CASSLRGTSLYEQYF. The DNA for the CDR3 is TGTGCCAGCAGCTTGAGGGGGACTAGCCTTTACGAGCAGTACTTC.

The J gene is TRBJ2-1, the V gene TRBV10-3; 13 positions agree with TRBD2. V lost 10 bases, J lost 7 bases, and 16 bases stayed unmatched. Germline V lookup: CDR1 ENHRY, CDR2 SYGVKD. The CDR3 is made up of 17 amino acids. This CDR3 is CATGGLAGLGSWNEQFF. Written as DNA, the CDR3 is TGTGCCACCGGGGGACTAGCGGGATTAGGGAGTTGGAATGAGCAGTTCTTC.

The chain couples TRBV19 to TRBJ2-6, with 9 bases fitting TRBD1. V was pared by 5 bases and J by 5 bases, with 7 bases of the junction left unmatched. CDR1 is LNHDA and CDR2 is SQIVND in the germline V gene (reference sequence). The CDR3 spans 16 residues. The CDR3 region has the DNA TGTGCCAGTAGTTGGGGGGGACAGGGCCGGGCCAACGTCCTGACTTTC. It yields the protein CASSWGGQGRANVLTF. The full variable domain, its missing parts supplied by reference TRBV19 and TRBJ2-6, is DGGITQSPKYLFRKEGQNVTLSCEQNLNHDAMYWYRQDPGQGLRLIYYSQIVNDFQKGDIAEGYSVSREKKESFPLTVTSAQKNPTAFYLCASSWGGQGRANVLTFGAGSRLTVL.

The rearrangement uses TRBV7-6 and TRBJ2-3; D possibly corresponds to TRBD1 (5 bases). This CDR3 is built from 13 residues. Trimming shortened V by 6 bases and J by 0 bases, and 7 bases separated the two germline ends. CDR1 is SGHVS and CDR2 is FNYEAQ in the germline V gene. The CDR3 loop is CASSRQSTDTQYF. DNA of the CDR3: TGTGCCAGCAGTCGACAGAGCACAGATACGCAGTATTTT.

The chain links TRBV7-3 to TRBJ2-2, with 12 bases matching TRBD1. CDR3 length: 17 residues. Germline V gene sequence: CDR1 SGHTA, CDR2 FQGTGA. The junction had 9 bases not matched to a gene; V was cut back by 3 bases and J by 7 bases. CDR3 coding DNA: TGTGCCAGCAGCTTCACCGGGACAGGGGGCGCAGGCGGGGAGCTGTTTTTT. Its translation: CASSFTGTGGAGGELFF.

J is TRBJ2-3 and V is TRBV5-1; 8 nucleotides align to TRBD2. The CDR3 contains 15 residues. Germline CDR1 reads SGHRS; CDR2 reads YFSETQ. J lost 9 bases, V lost 1 base, and 10 bases had no gene match. In DNA form, the CDR3 reads TGCGCCAGCAGCTTGTCGCTAGCGGGTGAGGGAACGCAGTATTTT. Encoded protein: CASSLSLAGEGTQYF.

The CDR3 sequence is CASSLSRNTEAFF. The CDR3 DNA reads TGTGCCAGCAGCTTGTCCAGAAACACTGAAGCTTTCTTT. The chain is built from TRBV11-3 and TRBJ1-1; D ambiguous. From germline, CDR1 is SGHNT and CDR2 YENEEA. V gave up 3 bases and J gave up 2 bases, with 7 bases separating them. The CDR3 extends over 13 amino acids.

The chain is built from TRBV9 and TRBJ2-7; the match to TRBD1 covers 8 bases. Trimming removed 5 bases from V and 2 bases from J; junction bases left unmatched: 6. CDR3 length equals 14 residues. Germline CDR1 SGDLS, CDR2 YYNGEE. The CDR3 region has the DNA TGTGCCAGCAGTTCTGGACAGGGAGCCTACGAGCAGTACTTC. Translated, it gives CASSSGQGAYEQYF. Based on the CDR3 plus reference TRBV9 and TRBJ2-7, the full variable domain is DSGVTQTPKHLITATGQRVTLRCSPRSGDLSVYWYQQSLDQGLQFLIQYYNGEERAKGNILERFSAQQFPDLHSELNLSSLELGDSALYFCASSSGQGAYEQYFGPGTRLTVT.

The rearrangement links TRBV19 to TRBJ1-2; D might be TRBD1 (5 bases). The length of the CDR3 is 16 residues. CDR1 is LNHDA and CDR2 is SQIVND in the germline V gene (reference sequence). Trimming cost V 4 bases and J 4 bases, with 19 bases left between them. Here the CDR3 DNA reads TGTGCCAGTAGTACTCCCGGACGGGGGGATGGCTATGGCTACACCTTC. Amino acid sequence: CASSTPGRGDGYGYTF.

This clone was observed a handful of times. This chain connects TRBV6-6 to TRBJ1-5, with 7 bases matching TRBD1. Germline CDR1 and CDR2: MNHNY and SVGAGI (reference sequence). This CDR3 has 13 residues. With V trimmed by 10 bases and J by 4 bases, 7 bases remained unmatched. The CDR3 reads CATTGTANQPQHF. CDR3 DNA sequence: TGTGCCACCACCGGGACAGCGAATCAGCCCCAGCATTTT.

The rearrangement uses TRBV27 and TRBJ2-3; 10 bases align to TRBD2. CDR3 length: 15 residues. Trimming took 5 bases from V and 5 from J; bases not matched to a gene: 7. Germline loops: CDR1 MNHEY, CDR2 SMNVEV (reference sequence). The CDR3: CASSTLAGVIDTQYF. CDR3 DNA: TGTGCCAGCAGTACCCTAGCGGGAGTAATAGATACGCAGTATTTT.

The rearrangement links TRBV6-1 to TRBJ1-5; a possible D gene is TRBD1 (6 bases). The CDR3 runs to 16 residues. Trimming stripped 2 bases from V and 0 bases from J, with 11 bases between. Germline V gene sequence: CDR1 MNHNS, CDR2 SASEGT. The CDR3 reads CASSERGGYSNQPQHF. CDR3 DNA: TGTGCCAGCAGTGAAAGGGGGGGTTATAGCAATCAGCCCCAGCATTTT.